One and the same sample provided the 2 T cell receptor beta chains below, sequenced in a study of cytomegalovirus exposure and HLA in healthy donors. The primer mix had 60 Vbeta and 13 Jbeta primers. Repertoires were generated with immunoSEQ multiplex PCR, while TCRdb's copy carries only in-frame clones and drops some. The sample lists approximately 150,000 clones; around 79% were seen once. Sequencing used PBMCs. These receptors originate from a man aged 45 to 65 in good health and CMV-seropositive.

This clone was picked up a small number of times. The chain uses TRBV25-1 and TRBJ2-1; possibly TRBD2 for D (6 bases). Germline assignment: CDR1 MGHDK and CDR2 SYGVNS. There are 14 residues in the CDR3. V lost 4 bases to trimming and J lost 4 bases, with 11 bases between them. CDR3 loop: CASSVSGKYNEQFF. CDR3 nucleotides: TGTGCCAGCAGTGTTAGCGGAAAGTACAATGAGCAGTTCTTC.

The chain joins TRBV7-6 to TRBJ2-5; 10 nucleotides agree with TRBD2. The germline V gene encodes CDR1 SGHVS and CDR2 FNYEAQ. This CDR3 contains 16 residues. The V gene end was trimmed by 2 bases and the J gene end by 7 bases; junction bases not matched to a gene: 10. CDR3: CASSLLSGLAISTQYF. In nucleotides, the CDR3 is TGTGCCAGCAGCTTACTTTCGGGACTAGCGATTTCGACCCAGTACTTC.